The 10 T cell receptor beta chains given below trace back to one sample, sequenced in a study of cytomegalovirus exposure and HLA in healthy donors. PCR primers comprised 60 Vbeta and 13 Jbeta primers. Libraries were prepared by immunoSEQ multiplex PCR; TCRdb keeps only in-frame clonotypes and omits some of them. The sample lists 150,000 to 200,000 clones, around 80% seen once, with 4.5% to 5.5% in the top ten. Sequenced sample: PBMCs. The receptor source for this set is a man younger than 35 in good health and CMV-seronegative.

The chain is built from TRBV11-3 and TRBJ2-2; 12 bases map to TRBD2. Losses at the gene ends were 5 bases for V and 4 bases for J; bases not matched to a gene: 8. This CDR3 region has 17 residues. The germline V gene encodes CDR1 SGHNT and CDR2 YENEEA. CDR3 coding DNA: TGTGCCAGCAGCATCGGACTAGCGGGGAGAGGCACCGGGGAGCTGTTTTTT. This sequence encodes CASSIGLAGRGTGELFF.

This clone was seen only once. This chain uses TRBV5-4 with TRBJ2-1, with a possible D match to TRBD2 (6 bases). V dropped 7 bases and J dropped 9 bases, with 17 bases sitting between them. Per germline, CDR1 SGHNT and CDR2 YYREEE (reference sequence). This CDR3 comprises 13 residues. CDR3 nucleotides: TGTGCCAGCTCTACGGGAGAGGCACCTGAGCAGTTCTTC. Its protein is CASSTGEAPEQFF.

This chain links TRBV6-5 with TRBJ2-2; 7 bases align to TRBD1. J lost 4 bases, V lost 6 bases, and 8 bases had no gene match. The CDR3 has 15 amino acids. Germline loops: CDR1 MNHEY, CDR2 SVGAGI. The CDR3 region has the DNA TGTGCCAGCAGAAGGGACAGTCTCGGCACCGGGGAGCTGTTTTTT. Translated: CASRRDSLGTGELFF.

The V and J genes are TRBV6-1 and TRBJ1-1; TRBD1 aligns across 7 bases. Unmatched junction bases numbered 6, after V lost 6 bases and J lost 2 bases. The CDR3 is made up of 14 amino acids. The germline V gene has CDR1 MNHNS and CDR2 SASEGT. CDR3 amino acids: CASSGGQINTEAFF. CDR3 DNA: TGTGCCAGCAGCGGGGGACAGATAAACACTGAAGCTTTCTTT.

The V gene is TRBV18, the J gene TRBJ2-7, with a weak D call TRBD1 (5 bases). The CDR3 extends over 15 amino acids. V was pared by 2 bases and J by 2 bases, with 13 bases between. CDR1 is KGHSH and CDR2 is LQKENI in the germline V gene. The CDR3 reads CASSPMSRQTYEQYF. The CDR3 DNA is TGTGCCAGCTCACCAATGTCGCGACAGACCTACGAGCAGTACTTC.

This chain joins TRBV7-8 and TRBJ1-4; a possible D gene is TRBD1 (6 bases). V lost 4 bases and J lost 8, with 17 bases in between. This CDR3 region has 15 residues. Germline CDR1 reads SGHVS; CDR2 reads FQNEAQ. The CDR3 spells CASSYAGAIGEKLFF. Written as DNA, the CDR3 is TGTGCCAGCAGCTACGCAGGGGCCATAGGGGAAAAACTGTTTTTT.

The CDR3 is CATVTGGPYEQYF. The DNA for the CDR3 is TGTGCCACCGTGACAGGGGGCCCCTACGAGCAGTACTTC. This chain joins TRBV6-1 and TRBJ2-7; TRBD1 agrees at 10 bases. Germline V CDR1 and CDR2: MNHNS, SASEGT. The V and J ends lost 10 bases and 2 bases, in that order; junction bases with no gene match: 5. The CDR3 has 13 residues.

The genes are TRBV4-1 and TRBJ2-3; 7 bases are shared with TRBD2. Unmatched junction bases numbered 9, after V lost 4 bases and J lost 2 bases. The CDR3 spans 16 residues. Germline V CDR1 and CDR2: MGHRA, YSYEKL. The CDR3 DNA follows: TGCGCCAGCAGCCCCGTTGCGGGGGACTACACAGATACGCAGTATTTT. Protein product: CASSPVAGDYTDTQYF.

The V and J genes are TRBV7-2 and TRBJ2-1, with TRBD2 matching over 8 bases. Germline V lookup: CDR1 SGHTA, CDR2 FQGNSA. This CDR3 is built from 15 residues. V was pared by 8 bases and J by 1 base, with 7 bases of the junction left unmatched. CDR3 loop: CASERAGESYNEQFF. DNA for the CDR3: TGTGCCAGCGAACGAGCGGGAGAGTCCTACAATGAGCAGTTCTTC.

The rearrangement joins TRBV2 to TRBJ2-7; TRBD2 aligns across 8 bases. After removal of 3 bases from V and 3 bases from J, the junction contained 7 bases not matched to a gene. From germline, CDR1 is SNHLY and CDR2 FYNNEI. This CDR3 contains 15 residues. Here the CDR3 reads CASSETLAAHYEQYF. CDR3 DNA: TGTGCCAGCAGTGAGACACTAGCGGCACACTACGAGCAGTACTTC.